This T cell receptor (beta chain) comes out of a study of control samples from healthy donors and cancer patients. Clones were sequenced by immunoSEQ multiplex PCR, and TCRdb holds only the in-frame ones, with some missing. The table shows more than 140,000 clones, with more than 80% occurring only once. The germline gives CDR1 MGHRA, CDR2 YSYEKL. The CDR3 consists of 14 residues. Trimming removed 0 bases from V and 7 bases from J, with 13 bases in between. Sequenced material: blood. The chain recombines TRBV4-1 with TRBJ2-7, with D possibly matching TRBD2 (5 bases). The TCR was taken from a young man in good health. CDR3 nucleotide sequence: TGCGCCAGCAGCCAAGATCCCAGCCGGGGAGAGCAGTACTTC. Protein: CASSQDPSRGEQYF.